What follows is one T cell receptor (beta chain) and its context. Antigen unknown. The data derive from a study of OX40 agonist ivuxolimab in advanced cancers. Across the whole study: Two cutaneous melanoma patients and one hepatocellular carcinoma patient, three in all, had partial responses.

TCRdb's table, derived via immunoSEQ multiplex PCR, lists solely in-frame clones and lacks some. The data contain about 62,000 clones, 85% of them singletons. Regarding the study as a whole: CD4+ and CD8+ T cells in blood underwent clonal expansion by week 6 at 0.1 to 3.0 mg/kg.

This CDR3 has 15 residues. V was shortened by 0 bases and J by 0 bases, with 7 bases between the two germline ends. CDR1 and CDR2 from the germline V gene are SGDLS and YYNGEE. Sequencing was performed on CD4+ or CD8+ T cells sorted from blood, taken in a trial of the OX40 agonist ivuxolimab. The receptor was isolated from an adult with an advanced solid tumor such as melanoma, head and neck, liver or kidney cancer. This sequence joins TRBV9 and TRBJ2-1; tentative D call: TRBD2 (6 bases). CDR3 coding DNA: TGTGCCAGCAGCGTAGGCGGGAACTCCTACAATGAGCAGTTCTTC. Its protein is CASSVGGNSYNEQFF.